This entry describes one TCR beta chain. Some clones are missing from TCRdb's copy, which holds only in-frame ones; the method was immunoSEQ multiplex PCR. The sample contains tens of thousands of clones, 90% to 95% of which appear only once. The data stem from a study of T cell changes during pregnancy in multiple sclerosis. J lost 5 bases, V lost 0 bases, and 3 bases had no gene match. CDR3 length: 15 amino acids. Germline-derived CDR1 and CDR2 are SGHDT and YYEEEE. The V and J genes are TRBV5-6 and TRBJ2-3; 10 bases align to TRBD2. Sample: CD8+ T cells from peripheral blood mononuclear cells, taken in the third trimester of pregnancy. This clonotype was sampled from a female donor with multiple sclerosis, enrolled in a pregnancy study. This chain's CDR3 is CASSLGLAGVDTQYF. The CDR3 DNA is TGTGCCAGCAGCTTGGGCCTAGCGGGGGTAGATACGCAGTATTTT. Filled out from reference TRBV5-6 and TRBJ2-3, the complete variable domain reads DAGVTQSPTHLIKTRGQQVTLRCSPKSGHDTVSWYQQALGQGPQFIFQYYEEEERQRGNFPDRFSGHQFPNYSSELNVNALLLGDSALYLCASSLGLAGVDTQYFGPGTRLTVL.